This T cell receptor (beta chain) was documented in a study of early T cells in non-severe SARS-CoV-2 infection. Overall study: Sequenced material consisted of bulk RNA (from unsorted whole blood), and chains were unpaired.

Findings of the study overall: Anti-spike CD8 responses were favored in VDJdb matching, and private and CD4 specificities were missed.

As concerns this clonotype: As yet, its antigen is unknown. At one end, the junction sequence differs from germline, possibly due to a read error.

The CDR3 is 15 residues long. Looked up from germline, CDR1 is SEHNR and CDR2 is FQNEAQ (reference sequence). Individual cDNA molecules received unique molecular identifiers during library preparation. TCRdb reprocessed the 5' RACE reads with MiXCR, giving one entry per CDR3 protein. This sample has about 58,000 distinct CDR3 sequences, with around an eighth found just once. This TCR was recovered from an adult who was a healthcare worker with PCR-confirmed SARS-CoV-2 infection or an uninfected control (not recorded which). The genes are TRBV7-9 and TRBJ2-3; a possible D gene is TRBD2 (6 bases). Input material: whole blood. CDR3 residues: CASSISWDFTDTRYF. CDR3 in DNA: TGTGCCAGCAGCATATCGTGGGACTTCACAGATACGCGGTATTTT.